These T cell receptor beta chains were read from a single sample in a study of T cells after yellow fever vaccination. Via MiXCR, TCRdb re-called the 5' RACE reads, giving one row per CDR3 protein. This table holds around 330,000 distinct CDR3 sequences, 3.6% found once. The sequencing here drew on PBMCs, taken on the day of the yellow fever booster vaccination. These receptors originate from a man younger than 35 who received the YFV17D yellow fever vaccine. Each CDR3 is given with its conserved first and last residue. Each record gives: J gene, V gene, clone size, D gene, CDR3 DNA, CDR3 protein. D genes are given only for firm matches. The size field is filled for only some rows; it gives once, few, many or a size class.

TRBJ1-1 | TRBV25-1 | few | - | TGTGCCAGCAGTGATCCTAGTCGGGGGAACACTGAAGCTTTCTTT | CASSDPSRGNTEAFF
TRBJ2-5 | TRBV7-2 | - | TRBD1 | TGTGCCAGCAGCTTCTTCCGGGACAGGGGAGGAGAGACCCAGTACTTC | CASSFFRDRGGETQYF
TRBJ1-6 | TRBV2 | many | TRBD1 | TGTGCCAGCCTCCGAGGACAGGGGGATTCACCCCTCCACTTT | CASLRGQGDSPLHF
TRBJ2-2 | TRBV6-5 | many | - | TGTGCCAGCACCACCGCCGCGGGTCCCTCGGACGGGGAGCTGTTTTTT | CASTTAAGPSDGELFF
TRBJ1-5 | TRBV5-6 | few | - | TGTGCCAGCAGCTTGGGCGGAGGGATACAGCCCCAGCATTTT | CASSLGGGIQPQHF
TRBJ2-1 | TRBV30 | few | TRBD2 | TGTGCCTGGAGTCGCGGGGGGACGTACAATGAGCAGTTCTTC | CAWSRGGTYNEQFF
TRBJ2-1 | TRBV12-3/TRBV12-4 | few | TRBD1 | TGTGCCAGCAGTTACGGACAGGTGATCTACAATGAGCAGTTCTTC | CASSYGQVIYNEQFF
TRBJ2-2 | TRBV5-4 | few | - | TGTGCCAGCAGCACCAGCAGAGGCGGGGAGCTGTTTTTT | CASSTSRGGELFF
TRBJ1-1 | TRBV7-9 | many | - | TGTGCCAGCAGTAAAGCCGGAGGGGCGGGGAACACTGAAGCTTTCTTT | CASSKAGGAGNTEAFF
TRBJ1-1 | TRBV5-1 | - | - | TGCGCCAGCAGCTTGGCCGAGGGTAGCACTGAAGCTTTCTTT | CASSLAEGSTEAFF
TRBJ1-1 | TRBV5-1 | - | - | TGCGCCAGCAGCTCCCAGAGGGAAGCTTTCTTT | CASSSQREAFF
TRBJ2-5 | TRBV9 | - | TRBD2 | TGTGCCAGCAGCGAGGGACTAGCGGGGCTCCAAGAGACCCAGTACTTC | CASSEGLAGLQETQYF
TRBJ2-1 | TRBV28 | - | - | TGTGCCAGCAGGATCAGGGGTTACAATGAGCAGTTCTTC | CASRIRGYNEQFF
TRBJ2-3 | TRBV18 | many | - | TGTGCCAGCTCACCACCGCCCGCCCGGGAGGATACGCAGTATTTT | CASSPPPAREDTQYF
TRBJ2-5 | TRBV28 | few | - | TGTGCCAGCAACGGACCGGGTGAGACCCAGTACTTC | CASNGPGETQYF
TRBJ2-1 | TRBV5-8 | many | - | TGTGCCAGCAGCTCTCAGACCCGGGGGGAGCAGTTCTTC | CASSSQTRGEQFF
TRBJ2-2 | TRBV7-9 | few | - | TGTGCCAGCAGCATACTCGTGAGTGGCACCGGGGAGCTGTTTTTT | CASSILVSGTGELFF
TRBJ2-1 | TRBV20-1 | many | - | TGCAGTGCTTTAGAGGGTCGTAACAATGAGCAGTTCTTC | CSALEGRNNEQFF
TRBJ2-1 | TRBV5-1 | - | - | TGCGCCAGCAGCTTGCTTTGGGACCCGGGACCCGGGGGAGATGAGCAGTTCTTC | CASSLLWDPGPGGDEQFF
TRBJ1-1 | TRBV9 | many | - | TGTGCCAGCAGCGTAGGGGGGATCCCTGAAGCTTTCTTT | CASSVGGIPEAFF
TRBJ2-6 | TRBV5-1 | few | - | TGCGCCAGCAGCTTGTTGGGTGGGGCCAACGTCCTGACTTTC | CASSLLGGANVLTF
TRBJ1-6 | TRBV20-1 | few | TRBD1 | TGCAGTGCTACTCAGGGGGTGGGTTCACCCCTCCACTTT | CSATQGVGSPLHF
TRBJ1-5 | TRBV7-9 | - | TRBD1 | TGTGCCAGCAGCACAGGGGGCCTCGGGCAGCCCCAGCATTTT | CASSTGGLGQPQHF
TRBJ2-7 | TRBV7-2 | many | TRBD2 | TGTGCCAGCAGCCCCGAGCGGGGTTTCGAGCAGTACTTC | CASSPERGFEQYF
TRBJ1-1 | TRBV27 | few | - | TGTGCCAGCACTGGACGTATGAACACTGAAGCTTTCTTT | CASTGRMNTEAFF
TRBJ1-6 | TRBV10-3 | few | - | TGTGCCATCAGTGACCTGGGGCCGGATAATAATTCACCCCTCCACTTT | CAISDLGPDNNSPLHF
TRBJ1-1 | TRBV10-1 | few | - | TGCGCCAGCAGTGAGGATCAGGGTCCCGGGTACACTGAAGCTTTCTTT | CASSEDQGPGYTEAFF
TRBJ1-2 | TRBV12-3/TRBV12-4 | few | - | TGTGCCAGCAGTTTATGGGCAGGACTTGGCTACACCTTC | CASSLWAGLGYTF
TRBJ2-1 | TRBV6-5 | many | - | TGTGCCAGCTCTCACCATCCCCCTGGCAATGAGCAGTTCTTC | CASSHHPPGNEQFF
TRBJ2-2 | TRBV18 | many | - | TGTGCCAGCTCACCAAGGGTTTCGGGCACCGGGGAGCTGTTTTTT | CASSPRVSGTGELFF
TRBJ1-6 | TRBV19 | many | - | TGTGCCAGTAGTATAGATAGGGGTTCACCCCTCCACTTT | CASSIDRGSPLHF
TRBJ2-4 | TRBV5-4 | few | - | TGTGCCAGCAGCTGGACCGGGACGTTCTCTTTAGCCAAAAACATTCAGTACTTC | CASSWTGTFSLAKNIQYF
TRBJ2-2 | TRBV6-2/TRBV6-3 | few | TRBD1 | TGTGCCAGCAGTACCTGGACAGGGGGCAACACCGGGGAGCTGTTTTTT | CASSTWTGGNTGELFF
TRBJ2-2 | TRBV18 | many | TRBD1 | TGTGCCAGCTCATCCCCGGGACAGAACTCCGGGGAGCTGTTTTTT | CASSSPGQNSGELFF
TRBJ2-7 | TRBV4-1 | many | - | TGCGCCAGCAGCCAAGATGACGGGACGGGATACTCCTACGAGCAGTACTTC | CASSQDDGTGYSYEQYF
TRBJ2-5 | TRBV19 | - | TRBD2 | TGTGCCAGTAAGAGGGGCGGGGGGGCGTCGATTGAGACCCAGTACTTC | CASKRGGGASIETQYF
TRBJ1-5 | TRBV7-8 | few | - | TGTGCCAGCAGCTGGGACACCTATAGCAATCAGCCCCAGCATTTT | CASSWDTYSNQPQHF
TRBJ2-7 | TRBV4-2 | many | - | TGTGCCAGCAGCGCTGACGGAGGCTACGAGCAGTACTTC | CASSADGGYEQYF
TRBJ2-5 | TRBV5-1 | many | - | TGCGCCAGCAGCGCCTCGAGTCAAGAGACCCAGTACTTC | CASSASSQETQYF
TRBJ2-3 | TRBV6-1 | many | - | TGTGCCAGCAGCCCCGCGGTGGGCACAGATACGCAGTATTTT | CASSPAVGTDTQYF
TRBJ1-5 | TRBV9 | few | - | TGTGCCAGCAGCGTAGAACCCTCGCTGGGTCAGCCCCAGCATTTT | CASSVEPSLGQPQHF
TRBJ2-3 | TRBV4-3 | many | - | TGCGCCAGCAGCCAAGAGGGCAGCACTAGCACAGATACGCAGTATTTT | CASSQEGSTSTDTQYF
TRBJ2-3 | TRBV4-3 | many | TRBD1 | TGCGCCAGCAGCCAAGAGGACAGGGGTTGGAATACGCAGTATTTT | CASSQEDRGWNTQYF
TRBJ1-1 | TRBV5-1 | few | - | TGCGCCAGCAGCTTTACAGCCAACACTGAAGCTTTCTTT | CASSFTANTEAFF
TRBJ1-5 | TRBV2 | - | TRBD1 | TGTGCCAGCAGTGAGACAGGGACTCCTAAGGAGCATTTT | CASSETGTPKEHF
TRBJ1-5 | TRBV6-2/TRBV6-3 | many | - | TGTGCCATCGGGCCGATCGATTGGCCCCAGCATTTT | CAIGPIDWPQHF
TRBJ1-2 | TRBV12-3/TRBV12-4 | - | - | TGTGCCAGCAGTCCTCATAGTACACATCAGGTGACCGGCTACACCTTC | CASSPHSTHQVTGYTF
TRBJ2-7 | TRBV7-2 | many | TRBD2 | TGTGCCAGCAGCTTATTTGGCGGGGGTTCCTACGAGCAGTACTTC | CASSLFGGGSYEQYF
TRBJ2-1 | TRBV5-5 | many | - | TGTGCCAGCAGCTTGCGGGCAGGCTGGGATGAGCAGTTCTTC | CASSLRAGWDEQFF
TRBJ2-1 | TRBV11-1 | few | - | TGTGCCAGCAGCCCCGTGGGCGTAGGGCTAGCCTACAATGAGCAGTTCTTC | CASSPVGVGLAYNEQFF
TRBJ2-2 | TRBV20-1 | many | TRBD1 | TGCAGTGCCAGAGGACAGGGTCTTACTTACACCGGGGAGCTGTTTTTT | CSARGQGLTYTGELFF
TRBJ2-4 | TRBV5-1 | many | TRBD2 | TGCGCCAGCAGCTTGGGCCCAGCGGGGGGGTTCCGTATTCAGTACTTC | CASSLGPAGGFRIQYF